This TCR beta chain was found in a study of blood T cell repertoires in COVID-19. This table comes from immunoSEQ multiplex PCR, and its TCRdb copy is limited to in-frame clones, with some not included. The table shows about 200,000 clones, with 80% to 90% occurring only once. The CDR3 is made up of 13 amino acids. V trimming: 2 bases; J trimming: 5 bases; junction bases outside the gene matches: 0. From germline, CDR1 is SGDLS and CDR2 YYNGEE. Specimen: PBMCs or T cells enriched from blood (not recorded which). The rearrangement links TRBV9 to TRBJ2-7, with 11 bases matching TRBD1. The TCR sequence derives from a woman in her forties with acute COVID-19. The CDR3 nucleotides read TGTGCCAGCAGCGTGGGACAGGGGGACGAGCAGTACTTC. Translating it yields CASSVGQGDEQYF.